The next 30 T cell receptor beta chains were all read from a single sample in a study of T cells in localized non-small cell lung cancer. Method: immunoSEQ multiplex PCR; TCRdb's copy keeps in-frame clones and lacks some. The table records thousands of clones, around 30% of them present only once. Material: lung tumor tissue, obtained before any cancer treatment. Receptors were obtained from a woman between 35 and 75 years old with stage II squamous cell lung carcinoma.

This rearrangement joins TRBV30 to TRBJ2-3; D is possibly TRBD1 (5 bases). CDR3 length equals 14 residues. CDR1 GTSNPN and CDR2 SVGIG come from the germline V gene (reference sequence). V lost 5 bases and J lost 0, with 12 bases in between. CDR3 coding DNA: TGTGCCTGGGAAGGACAAACTAGCACAGATACGCAGTATTTT. Its translation: CAWEGQTSTDTQYF.

This clone was counted a few times. This chain links TRBV19 with TRBJ1-1; possibly TRBD1 for D (5 bases). The ends were cut back, 5 bases at V and 4 bases at J, with 17 bases in the middle. The length of the CDR3 is 15 residues. Germline lookup yields CDR1 LNHDA and CDR2 SQIVND (reference sequence). This CDR3 is CASSPLLGLGTEAFF. The CDR3 DNA is TGTGCCAGTAGTCCCCTATTGGGGCTTGGCACTGAAGCTTTCTTT.

The CDR3 DNA reads TGCAGCGAAGCGGAGGGACCCAATGAGCAGTTCTTC. Translating it yields CSEAEGPNEQFF. This chain links TRBV29-1 with TRBJ2-1; TRBD2 might be the D (6 bases). The CDR3 has 12 amino acids. Trimming removed 7 bases from V and 6 bases from J, with 13 bases in between. Germline values: CDR1 SQVTM, CDR2 ANQGSEA.

The chain has TRBV25-1 and TRBJ1-1, with D maybe TRBD1 (5 bases). The CDR3 has 14 amino acids. Germline CDR1 and CDR2: MGHDK and SYGVNS. V shed 1 base and J shed 6 bases, with 12 bases lying between them. CDR3 coding DNA: TGTGCCAGCAGTGAATTTTTAGGAGGGGCTGAAGCTTTCTTT. Encoded protein: CASSEFLGGAEAFF.

CDR3 sequence: CASRWTGSSYNEQFF. CDR3 nucleotide sequence: TGTGCCAGCAGGTGGACAGGTTCTTCCTACAATGAGCAGTTCTTC. The V and J genes are TRBV28 and TRBJ2-1, with 7 bases that match TRBD1. This CDR3 has 15 residues. In germline, CDR1 is MDHEN, CDR2 SYDVKM. V shed 6 bases and J 1 base; nucleotides not matched to a gene: 6.

There are a few counts of this clone. The chain links TRBV5-1 to TRBJ2-3; 8 bases align to TRBD1. In germline, CDR1 is SGHRS, CDR2 YFSETQ. The trim removed 7 bases at V and 4 bases at J, leaving 11 bases unmatched. The CDR3 spans 15 residues. CDR3 in DNA: TGCGCCAGCGCCACCGGGGACAGGAAGCCAGATACGCAGTATTTT. Amino acid sequence: CASATGDRKPDTQYF.

Here the CDR3 reads CASSNGRGHQPQHF. The CDR3 nucleotides are TGTGCCAGTAGTAATGGCAGGGGGCATCAGCCCCAGCATTTT. The chain employs TRBV19 and TRBJ1-5, with TRBD1 identical over 8 bases. CDR3 length: 14 amino acids. V was clipped by 4 bases and J by 5 bases; unmatched bases: 4. Germline V gene lookup returns CDR1 LNHDA and CDR2 SQIVND (reference sequence). Complete variable domain (other parts from reference TRBV19 and TRBJ1-5): DGGITQSPKYLFRKEGQNVTLSCEQNLNHDAMYWYRQDPGQGLRLIYYSQIVNDFQKGDIAEGYSVSREKKESFPLTVTSAQKNPTAFYLCASSNGRGHQPQHFGDGTRLSIL.

The gene calls are TRBV19 and TRBJ1-5; 7 bases line up with TRBD1. Germline V lookup: CDR1 LNHDA, CDR2 SQIVND (reference sequence). This CDR3 comprises 15 residues. The junction had 2 bases not matched to a gene; V was cut back by 3 bases and J by 0 bases. CDR3: CASSIQGDSNQPQHF. In DNA, the CDR3 is TGTGCCAGTAGTATTCAGGGGGATAGCAATCAGCCCCAGCATTTT.

This clone was counted between two and nine times. This chain connects TRBV6-8 to TRBJ2-7; the match to TRBD1 covers 9 bases. V shed 6 bases, J shed 6 bases, and the junction held 15 bases outside the gene matches. In germline, CDR1 is MNHGY, CDR2 SAAAGT. CDR3 size: 16 residues. In DNA form, the CDR3 reads TGTGCCAGCAGCTCCCATAAGGGACAGGGCCCTGGCGAGCAGTACTTC. Encoded protein: CASSSHKGQGPGEQYF.

This chain connects TRBV6-8 to TRBJ1-5; possibly TRBD1 for D (6 bases). The V gene's germline CDR1 is MNHGY and CDR2 SAAAGT. This CDR3 region has 14 residues. The germline V and J ends were trimmed by 4 bases and 4 bases, with 11 bases remaining between them. The CDR3 DNA is TGTGCCAGCAGTTCCGGACAGATTAATCAGCCCCAGCATTTT. Residues: CASSSGQINQPQHF.

The J gene is TRBJ1-1, the V gene TRBV10-2; 7 positions agree with TRBD1. The V gene's germline CDR1 is WSHSY and CDR2 SAAADI. This CDR3 contains 18 residues. J was trimmed by 1 base and V by 0 bases; bases with no gene match: 11. The DNA for the CDR3 is TGCGCCAGCAGTGAGTCGCGGAGGGGGCTAAAAGGGAACACTGAAGCTTTCTTT. It is translated as CASSESRRGLKGNTEAFF.

The rearrangement uses TRBV19 and TRBJ2-2; 8 nucleotides match TRBD1. The CDR3 consists of 15 residues. V shed 7 bases and J 6 bases; nucleotides not matched to a gene: 10. The germline V gene has CDR1 LNHDA and CDR2 SQIVND (reference sequence). CDR3 in amino acids: CASTVGQARAGELFF. In DNA form, the CDR3 reads TGTGCCAGTACGGTGGGACAGGCGAGGGCCGGGGAGCTGTTTTTT.

The V and J genes are TRBV28 and TRBJ1-1; D is uncertain. Deletions cut 3 bases from V and 3 bases from J, with 11 bases between. Germline lookup yields CDR1 MDHEN and CDR2 SYDVKM. The CDR3 extends over 14 amino acids. CDR3 loop: CASSFRIGDTEAFF. The CDR3 DNA reads as TGTGCCAGCAGTTTCAGGATAGGCGACACTGAAGCTTTCTTT.

This chain joins TRBV6-8 and TRBJ1-4; TRBD1 might be the D (6 bases). CDR3 length: 20 amino acids. Trimming removed 2 bases at V and 6 bases at J, with 28 bases between. CDR1 MNHGY and CDR2 SAAAGT come from the germline V gene. The CDR3 bases are TGTGCCAGCAGTTACCCCACCACCAAAGGGCCGCAGGGGCAGGATGAAAAACTGTTTTTT. Amino acid sequence: CASSYPTTKGPQGQDEKLFF.

The chain is built from TRBV7-2 and TRBJ2-1; 15 bases map to TRBD2. The CDR3 contains 21 residues. Per the germline V gene, CDR1 is SGHTA and CDR2 is FQGNSA. Losses at the gene ends were 0 bases for V and 8 bases for J; bases not matched to a gene: 17. CDR3 sequence: CASSLARGLAGGLHRGDEQFF. The CDR3 DNA sequence: TGTGCCAGCAGCTTAGCGCGGGGACTAGCGGGAGGTCTCCACAGGGGCGATGAGCAGTTCTTC.

The chain uses TRBV12-2 and TRBJ2-1; the D call in the table, TRBD1, was not verified against the DNA. TRBV12-2 is marked as a pseudogene. The CDR3 is 16 residues long. This CDR3 is CASRLAVETGRNEQFF. The DNA of the CDR3 is TGTGCAAGTCGCTTAGCGGTAGAGACAGGGCGGAATGAGCAGTTCTTC.

This clone occurred a few times. The chain recombines TRBV9 with TRBJ1-6; perhaps TRBD1 as D (5 bases). The CDR3 is made up of 15 amino acids. Per the germline V gene, CDR1 is SGDLS and CDR2 is YYNGEE. V was shortened by 0 bases and J by 9 bases, with 13 bases between the two germline ends. CDR3 nucleotide sequence: TGTGCCAGCAGCGTAGGGGGCGGACCACGTTCACCCCTCCACTTT. Translation gives CASSVGGGPRSPLHF.

Concerning this clone: An end of the junction differs from the germline gene, which may be a read error. The chain couples TRBV19 to TRBJ2-7; 7 nucleotides line up with TRBD2. CDR3 length equals 17 residues. Germline values: CDR1 LNHDA, CDR2 SQIVND (reference sequence). CDR3 sequence (DNA): TGTGCCAGTAGGGCAACCCTTGGGACTACCCGGTCCTCCGAGCAGTACTTC. Translation: CASRATLGTTRSSEQYF.

This clone rates as medium-sized. CDR3 loop: CASSKRTIRNEQYF. The DNA of the CDR3 is TGTGCCAGCAGCAAACGGACGATCCGTAACGAGCAGTACTTC. The chain uses TRBV11-3 and TRBJ2-7; D unresolved. The V gene lost 5 bases and the J gene lost 5 bases, with 16 bases spanning the gap. There are 14 residues in the CDR3. CDR1 and CDR2 (germline): SGHNT, YENEEA.

This clone was counted only a few times. The CDR3 DNA reads TGTGCCAGCAGTGTGCGGATTATGAACACTGAAGCTTTCTTT. Its translation: CASSVRIMNTEAFF. The V gene is TRBV9, the J gene TRBJ1-1; unclear D gene. V was pared by 5 bases and J by 0 bases, with 11 bases between. Germline V gene data show CDR1 as SGDLS and CDR2 as YYNGEE. The CDR3 covers 14 residues.

V usage is TRBV19 and J usage is TRBJ2-7, with TRBD2 matching over 13 bases. The CDR3 sequence is 16 residues long. V was pared by 3 bases and J by 4 bases, with 6 bases of the junction left unmatched. Germline V lookup: CDR1 LNHDA, CDR2 SQIVND (reference sequence). The chain's CDR3 is CASSMAGTSGKYEQYF. DNA of the CDR3: TGTGCCAGTAGTATGGCCGGGACTAGCGGGAAATACGAGCAGTACTTC. The full variable domain, its missing parts supplied by reference TRBV19 and TRBJ2-7, is DGGITQSPKYLFRKEGQNVTLSCEQNLNHDAMYWYRQDPGQGLRLIYYSQIVNDFQKGDIAEGYSVSREKKESFPLTVTSAQKNPTAFYLCASSMAGTSGKYEQYFGPGTRLTVT.

The chain couples TRBV28 to TRBJ2-3, with 10 bases aligning to TRBD2. Germline CDR1 and CDR2: MDHEN and SYDVKM. Germline trimming cut 0 bases from V and 0 bases from J; bases unmatched to any gene: 9. This CDR3 has 19 residues. CDR3 loop: CASSLWGRTSGVSTDTQYF. The CDR3, as DNA: TGTGCCAGCAGTTTATGGGGCAGGACTAGCGGAGTGAGCACAGATACGCAGTATTTT.

V is TRBV30 and J is TRBJ2-7; D unresolved. There are 13 residues in the CDR3. CDR1 and CDR2 (germline): GTSNPN, SVGIG (reference sequence). The V end lost 4 bases, the J end lost 2 bases, and 12 bases lay between the germline ends. The CDR3 DNA follows: TGTGCCTGGACTGACCCTCCGACCTACGAGCAGTACTTC. It yields the protein CAWTDPPTYEQYF.

This clone was counted between two and nine times. CDR3 DNA sequence: TGTGCCAGCAGCCCCCTGACAGGGGGTGGCTATGGCTACACCTTC. It codes for CASSPLTGGGYGYTF. This chain connects TRBV6-8 to TRBJ1-2; 9 nucleotides line up with TRBD1. With V trimmed by 6 bases and J by 4 bases, 9 bases remained unmatched. CDR1 and CDR2 (germline): MNHGY, SAAAGT. The CDR3 runs 15 residues.

This clone has only a few counts. The gene calls are TRBV28 and TRBJ1-2, with 7 bases matching TRBD1. Germline assignment: CDR1 MDHEN and CDR2 SYDVKM. This CDR3 has 14 amino acids. V shed 6 bases, J shed 8 bases, and the junction held 12 bases outside the gene matches. The CDR3 DNA reads as TGTGCCAGCAGCGTTTTAAAGGGGGCAAGAGGCTACACCTTC. It specifies CASSVLKGARGYTF.

The chain uses TRBV19 and TRBJ1-1; maybe TRBD1 (6 bases). The CDR3 has 14 amino acids. Germline lookup yields CDR1 LNHDA and CDR2 SQIVND (reference sequence). Trimming pared 3 bases from V and 9 bases from J, leaving 17 bases between. CDR3 DNA sequence: TGTGCCAGTAGTATGGGTCGGGCAGGGGCTAAAGCTTTCTTT. It is translated as CASSMGRAGAKAFF.

This clone has more than one count but fewer than ten. The chain carries TRBV28 and TRBJ2-7, with a tentative D call TRBD1 (6 bases). Trimming stripped 5 bases from V and 7 bases from J, with 21 bases between. The CDR3 is 15 amino acids. Germline CDR1 and CDR2: MDHEN and SYDVKM. In DNA form, the CDR3 reads TGTGCCAGCAGTCCGATCTTGGGGGCCATTAAGGAGCAGTACTTC. Translation gives CASSPILGAIKEQYF.

Judged by abundance, this clone is medium-sized. The chain recombines TRBV28 with TRBJ2-7; D is perhaps TRBD2 (6 bases). CDR1 and CDR2 (germline): MDHEN, SYDVKM. This CDR3 has 14 residues. The V end lost 3 bases, the J end lost 4 bases, and 13 bases lay between the germline ends. DNA of the CDR3: TGTGCCAGCAGTTTCGGAGTCCGGGGGTACGAGCAGTACTTC. Protein product: CASSFGVRGYEQYF.

The chain employs TRBV29-1 and TRBJ1-1, with D possibly being TRBD1 (6 bases). V lost 5 bases and J lost 1, with 11 bases in between. The CDR3 is 13 residues long. Germline CDR1 and CDR2: SQVTM and ANQGSEA. CDR3 amino acids: CSVRGRGNTEAFF. The CDR3 DNA sequence: TGCAGCGTTCGGGGCAGGGGGAACACTGAAGCTTTCTTT.

V is TRBV14 and J is TRBJ1-1; D not certain. The CDR3 length is 14 residues. The V gene lost 3 bases and the J gene lost 0 bases, with 8 bases spanning the gap. Per germline, CDR1 SGHDN and CDR2 FVKESK. The CDR3: CASSHPAMNTEAFF. CDR3 sequence (DNA): TGTGCCAGCAGCCATCCAGCTATGAACACTGAAGCTTTCTTT.